This TCR beta chain was retrieved from a study of CD8+ T cells in alopecia areata. Whole-study findings and limits: Throughout tofacitinib, many expanded lesional clones continued to persist in scalp and blood. Besides other cells, scalp samples also yield sequences of resident alphabeta T cells from normal skin. Mice showed clearer TCR sharing than patients did, a gap that was possibly HLA-related.

The trim removed 2 bases at V and 4 bases at J, leaving 5 bases unmatched. The CDR3 is made up of 15 amino acids. CDR1 is GTSNPN, CDR2 SVGIG, per germline (reference sequence). Stated treatment: oral pan-JAK inhibitor, 5-10 mg twice daily. This clone was recorded a few times. Its antigen is currently unknown. RNA was isolated and reverse transcribed to cDNA, the sequencing template. Assay used: immunoSEQ multiplex PCR; TCRdb lists only in-frame clones, some missing. The sample carries 200,000 to 250,000 clones, more than 30% recorded once. This clonotype originated in a human donor with alopecia areata. The chain recombines TRBV30 with TRBJ1-5, with TRBD1 matching 10 bases. The specimen was CD4+ T cells sorted from blood, collected between weeks 30 and 35, from a patient treated with tofacitinib. This CDR3 reads CAWSRPGQGNQPQHF. DNA of the CDR3: TGTGCCTGGAGTCGCCCGGGACAGGGGAATCAGCCCCAGCATTTT. Drawing the rest from reference TRBV30 and TRBJ1-5, the complete variable domain is SQTIHQWPATLVQPVGSPLSLECTVEGTSNPNLYWYRQAAGRGLQLLFYSVGIGQISSEVPQNLSASRPQDRQFILSSKKLLLSDSGFYLCAWSRPGQGNQPQHFGDGTRLSIL.